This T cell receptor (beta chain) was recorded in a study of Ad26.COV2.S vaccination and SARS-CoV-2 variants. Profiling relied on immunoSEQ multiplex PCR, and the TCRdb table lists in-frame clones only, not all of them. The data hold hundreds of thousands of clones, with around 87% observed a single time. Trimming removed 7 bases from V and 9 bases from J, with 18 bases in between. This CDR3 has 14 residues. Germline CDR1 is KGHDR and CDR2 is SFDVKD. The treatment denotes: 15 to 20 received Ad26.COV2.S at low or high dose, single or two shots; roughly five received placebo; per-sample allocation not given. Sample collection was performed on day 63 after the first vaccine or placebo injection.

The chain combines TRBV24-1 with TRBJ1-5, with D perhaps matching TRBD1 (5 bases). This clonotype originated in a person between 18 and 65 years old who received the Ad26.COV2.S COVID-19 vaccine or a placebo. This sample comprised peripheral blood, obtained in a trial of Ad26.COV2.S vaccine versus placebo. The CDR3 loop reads CATRSGTFNRPQHF. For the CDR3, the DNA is TGTGCCACCAGGTCCGGGACGTTCAATAGGCCCCAGCATTTT.